This T cell receptor beta chain was identified during a study of blood T cell repertoires in COVID-19 (dated by TCRdb to the early 2020s). Background on the whole study: Samples covering the acute and convalescent phases of COVID-19 were provided by collaborators in the United States, Italy and Spain. Where available, HLA class I and class II types were obtained from metadata supplied by the sample provider rather than from assay-based typing. The material from the prospective study consisted of cDNA or gDNA derived from T cells, B-cell-depleted T cells, or PBMCs. The dataset comprised deeply sampled blood TCRbeta repertoires from subjects exposed to, actively infected with, or recovered from COVID-19. The samples were drawn from two sources: the first 160 participants of the ongoing ImmuneRACE study, and 1,200 or so subjects contributed by 6 global collaborators. Sample metadata almost always included a de-identified subject ID, COVID-19 status, age in years and sex. The repertoires were released in a freely available public database meant as a resource for research on the immune response to SARS-CoV-2. Study-wide conclusions, independent of this receptor: The amount of clinical and demographic metadata varied by source and participant and was provided uncurated.

The immunoSEQ Assay, a bias-controlled multiplex PCR, was used to amplify TCRbeta CDR3 regions from genomic DNA. From the authors' description of their analysis: Within the assay, amplification of reference gene primers was used to estimate how many nucleated cells each sample contained. Sequence reads were collapsed and filtered to measure the absolute abundance of every unique TCRbeta CDR3 rearrangement. For each sample, productive Simpson clonality was calculated as the square root of Simpson's diversity index over productive rearrangements. The immuneACCESS repertoire file appears here via TCRdb, limited to in-frame rearrangements. These files lack a portion of the clones; in checked studies, under half of the deficit traces to unresolved V genes, and the cause of the others is not known. The V and J calls and clone size are taken from that table; D and trimming were inferred from the DNA. The sample contains roughly 250,000 clones, roughly 90% of them found a single time. 0.7% to 0.85% of the sample is in the top ten clones.

At the junction V is shortened by 1 base and J by 0 bases, with 7 bases in between. CDR1 and CDR2 are drawn from the germline V gene: SGDLS, YYNGEE. The CDR3 sequence holds 15 residues, the cysteine and phenylalanine included. Only the CDR3 DNA is retained, 45 bases long and in frame from the first base. Collaborating institutions collected whole blood in K2EDTA tubes following their own protocols. Collaborator samples were shipped for TCRbeta analysis as frozen whole blood, isolated PBMCs, or DNA extracted from either sample type. As to this clone: Its antigen has not been determined. Base-call qualities are not available, and no considerably larger clone is one nucleotide away.

The sequencing sample was made of peripheral blood. This TCR derives from a woman aged 25 to 39 with acute or convalescent COVID-19. Recombination connected TRBV9 to TRBJ1-4, with the D gene uncertain. Here the CDR3 is given as CASSVSGSTNEKLFF. The DNA reads as follows: TGTGCCAGCAGCGTATCCGGTTCAACTAATGAAAAACTGTTTTTT.